The TCR beta chain under discussion was sequenced for a study of shared clonotypes between healthy human individuals. Findings of the study overall: Limitation of the genetic and exposure-history diversity represented came from the few donors. Naive subsets generally exceeded memory subsets in estimated richness. A reduction in generation probabilities was seen for non-shared clonotypes relative to those shared by all four donors.

This clone appeared a single time. No antigen is known for it. As originally analysed: For the immunoSEQ data, sequences were junction-only without quality scores, so filtering differed. Here immunoSEQ multiplex PCR was the method, and the copy in TCRdb shows in-frame clones only, minus some. Clone size and V and J calls were adopted from that table, with D and trimming inferred from the DNA. The table has around 2.3 million clones, nearly 97% seen once; the top ten hold 0.1% to 0.15%. CDR3 length: 13 residues. Trimming removed 8 bases from V and 5 bases from J, with 13 bases in between. From germline, CDR1 is SGHNT and CDR2 YYREEE (reference sequence).

The sequenced sample consisted of naive CD4+ T cells sorted from blood. This sample's subset: CD45RA+ positively selected. The chain has TRBV5-4 and TRBJ1-4; D remains ambiguous. This clonotype was sampled from a man younger than 30 in good health. CDR3 loop: CASRQGRNEKLFF. Written as DNA, the CDR3 is TGTGCCAGTCGACAAGGAAGGAATGAAAAACTGTTTTTT.